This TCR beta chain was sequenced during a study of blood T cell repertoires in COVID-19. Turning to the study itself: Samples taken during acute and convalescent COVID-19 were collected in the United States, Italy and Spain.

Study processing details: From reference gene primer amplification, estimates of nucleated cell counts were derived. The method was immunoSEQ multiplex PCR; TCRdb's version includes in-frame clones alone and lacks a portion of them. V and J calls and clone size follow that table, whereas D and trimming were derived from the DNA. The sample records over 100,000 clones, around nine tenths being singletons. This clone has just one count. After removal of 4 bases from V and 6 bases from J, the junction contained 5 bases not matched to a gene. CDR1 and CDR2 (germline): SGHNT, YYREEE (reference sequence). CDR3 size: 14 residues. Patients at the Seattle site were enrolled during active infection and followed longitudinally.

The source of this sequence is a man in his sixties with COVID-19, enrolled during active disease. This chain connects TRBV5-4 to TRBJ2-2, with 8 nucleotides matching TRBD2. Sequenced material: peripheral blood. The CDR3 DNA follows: TGTGCCAGCAGCACGGGACTAGGGTCCGGGGAGCTGTTTTTT. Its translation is CASSTGLGSGELFF.